This is a list of T cell receptor beta chains from one sample in a study of CD4 T cells in relation to SARS-CoV-2 and coronaviruses. The repertoire was sequenced with immunoSEQ multiplex PCR; TCRdb's copy has only in-frame clones and lacks some. The sample holds approximately 20,000 clones; 65% to 80% are singletons and the top ten take 30%. These receptors' targets are unknown. Sequenced material: CD4+ T cells from PBMCs, cultured in vitro. Receptors were obtained from a human donor in good health. Both conserved end residues are part of each CDR3. The D gene is left open where the match is weak.

>TRBV11-2|TRBJ2-5|-
TGTGCCAGCAGCTTAGGGGCAGGGTGGGTCCTCGAGACCCAGTACTTC
CASSLGAGWVLETQYF
>TRBV5-1|TRBJ2-1|-
TGCGCCAGCAGCTTGGAGGTGCACAATGAGCAGTTCTTC
CASSLEVHNEQFF
>TRBV5-1|TRBJ2-1|TRBD2
TGCGCCAGCCGATTCTCCGGGACTACCTCTGAGCAGTTCTTC
CASRFSGTTSEQFF
>TRBV6-5|TRBJ2-7|TRBD1
TGTGCCAGCACCAAAGACAGGGAATGGTACGAGCAGTACTTC
CASTKDREWYEQYF
>TRBV7-2|TRBJ2-7|-
TGTGCCAGCAGTTATCGCAACAGGGTCTACGAGCAGTACTTC
CASSYRNRVYEQYF
>TRBV10-3|TRBJ2-5|TRBD1
TGTGCCATGAGCACAGGGGTGGGAGAGACCCAGTACTTC
CAMSTGVGETQYF
>TRBV3-1/TRBV3-2|TRBJ1-6|-
TGTGCCAGCAGCCCCAAGTCTGATAATTCACCCCTCCACTTT
CASSPKSDNSPLHF
>TRBV19|TRBJ2-1|-
TGTGCCAGTAGTATATTGTACGGGAGCCTTAATGAGCAGTTCTTC
CASSILYGSLNEQFF
>TRBV11-2|TRBJ2-1|-
TGTGCCAGCATGACAGGAGATGAGCAGTTCTTC
CASMTGDEQFF
>TRBV5-5|TRBJ1-1|-
TGTGCCAGCAGCTTCGATTGGGGGCTGGCTGAAGCTTTCTTT
CASSFDWGLAEAFF